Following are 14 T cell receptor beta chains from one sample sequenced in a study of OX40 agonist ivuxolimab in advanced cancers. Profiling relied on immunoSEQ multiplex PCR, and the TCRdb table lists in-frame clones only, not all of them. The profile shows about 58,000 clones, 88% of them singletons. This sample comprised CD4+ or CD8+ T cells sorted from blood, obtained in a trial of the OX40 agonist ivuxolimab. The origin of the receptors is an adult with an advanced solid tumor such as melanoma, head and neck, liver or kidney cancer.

The CDR3 protein is CASSLSSLQKQYF. CDR3 coding DNA: TGTGCCAGCAGCTTGAGTAGCCTCCAAAAGCAGTACTTC. The gene calls are TRBV7-2 and TRBJ2-7; D ambiguous. Trimming left V 3 bases short and J 8 bases short, with 14 bases between. Germline V gives CDR1 SGHTA, CDR2 FQGNSA. The CDR3 loop spans 13 amino acids.

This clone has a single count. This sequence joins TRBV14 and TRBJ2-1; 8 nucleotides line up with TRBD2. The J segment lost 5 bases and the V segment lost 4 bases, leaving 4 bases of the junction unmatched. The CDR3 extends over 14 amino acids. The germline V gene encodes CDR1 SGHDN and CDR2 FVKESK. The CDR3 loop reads CASSLPGGHNEQFF. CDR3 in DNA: TGTGCCAGCAGCCTTCCGGGGGGGCACAATGAGCAGTTCTTC.

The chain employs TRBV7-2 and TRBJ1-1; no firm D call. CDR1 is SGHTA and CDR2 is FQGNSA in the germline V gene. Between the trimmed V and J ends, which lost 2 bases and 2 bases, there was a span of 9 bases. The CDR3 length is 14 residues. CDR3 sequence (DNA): TGTGCCAGCAGCTTATTCCCGGAAAACACTGAAGCTTTCTTT. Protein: CASSLFPENTEAFF.

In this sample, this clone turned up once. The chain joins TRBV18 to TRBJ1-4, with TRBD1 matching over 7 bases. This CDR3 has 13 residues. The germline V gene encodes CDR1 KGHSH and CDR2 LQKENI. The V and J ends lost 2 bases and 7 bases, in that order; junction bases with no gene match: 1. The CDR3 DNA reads TGTGCCAGCTCACCAAGGACAGGTGAAAAACTGTTTTTT. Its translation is CASSPRTGEKLFF.

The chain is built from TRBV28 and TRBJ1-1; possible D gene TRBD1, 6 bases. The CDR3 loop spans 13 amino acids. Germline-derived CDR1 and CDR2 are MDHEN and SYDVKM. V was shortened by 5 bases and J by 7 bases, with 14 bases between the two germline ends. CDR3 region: CASSLRDTVEAFF. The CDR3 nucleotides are TGTGCCAGCAGTCTCCGGGACACCGTTGAAGCTTTCTTT.

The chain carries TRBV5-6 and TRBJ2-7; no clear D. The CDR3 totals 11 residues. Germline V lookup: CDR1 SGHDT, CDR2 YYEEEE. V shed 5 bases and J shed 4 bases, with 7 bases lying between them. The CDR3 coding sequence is TGTGCCAGCAGAGATGATTACGAGCAGTACTTC. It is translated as CASRDDYEQYF.

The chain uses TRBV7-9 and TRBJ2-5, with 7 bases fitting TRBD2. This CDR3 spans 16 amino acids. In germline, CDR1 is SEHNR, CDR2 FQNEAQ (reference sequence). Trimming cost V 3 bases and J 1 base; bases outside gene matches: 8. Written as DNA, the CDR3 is TGTGCCAGCAGCTTGGAAGGAGCGGGGACCCAAGAGACCCAGTACTTC. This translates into CASSLEGAGTQETQYF.

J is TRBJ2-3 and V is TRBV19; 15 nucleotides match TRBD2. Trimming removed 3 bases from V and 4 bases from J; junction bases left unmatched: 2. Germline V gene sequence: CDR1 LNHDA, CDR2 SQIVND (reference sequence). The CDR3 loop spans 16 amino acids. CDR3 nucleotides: TGTGCCAGTAGTATCGGACTAGCGGGAGGGGCAGATACGCAGTATTTT. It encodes CASSIGLAGGADTQYF. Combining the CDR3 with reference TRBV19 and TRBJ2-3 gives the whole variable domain DGGITQSPKYLFRKEGQNVTLSCEQNLNHDAMYWYRQDPGQGLRLIYYSQIVNDFQKGDIAEGYSVSREKKESFPLTVTSAQKNPTAFYLCASSIGLAGGADTQYFGPGTRLTVL.

The CDR3 DNA is TGTGCCAGTAGTGCTTGGACTAGCGGGAGGGCCAGTGAGCAGTTCTTC. It translates to CASSAWTSGRASEQFF. V usage is TRBV19 and J usage is TRBJ2-1; 15 bases map to TRBD2. The V gene's germline CDR1 is LNHDA and CDR2 SQIVND (reference sequence). This CDR3 is 16 amino acids long. J lost 9 bases, V lost 5 bases, and 8 bases had no gene match.

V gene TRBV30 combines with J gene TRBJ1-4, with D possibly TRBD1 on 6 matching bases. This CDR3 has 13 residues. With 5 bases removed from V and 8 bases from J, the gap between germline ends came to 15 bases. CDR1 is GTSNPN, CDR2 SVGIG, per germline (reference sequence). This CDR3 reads CAWGQSGTEKLFF. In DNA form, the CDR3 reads TGTGCCTGGGGACAGTCCGGGACAGAAAAACTGTTTTTT.

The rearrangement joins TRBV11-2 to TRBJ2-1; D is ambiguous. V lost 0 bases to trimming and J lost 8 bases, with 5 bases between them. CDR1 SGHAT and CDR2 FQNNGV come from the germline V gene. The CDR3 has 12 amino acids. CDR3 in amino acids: CASSLDRDEQFF. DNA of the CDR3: TGTGCCAGCAGCTTAGATAGGGATGAGCAGTTCTTC.

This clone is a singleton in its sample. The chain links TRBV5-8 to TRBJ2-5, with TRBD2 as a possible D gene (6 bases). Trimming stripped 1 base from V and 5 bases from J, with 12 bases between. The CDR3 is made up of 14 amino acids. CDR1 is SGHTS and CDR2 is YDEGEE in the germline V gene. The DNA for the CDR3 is TGTGCCAGCAGCTTGTCTGGGGCGGGGGAGACCCAGTACTTC. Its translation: CASSLSGAGETQYF.

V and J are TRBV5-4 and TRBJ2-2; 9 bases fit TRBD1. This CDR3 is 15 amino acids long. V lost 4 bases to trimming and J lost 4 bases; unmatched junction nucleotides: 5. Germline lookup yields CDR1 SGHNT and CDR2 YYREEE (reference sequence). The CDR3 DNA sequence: TGTGCCAGCAGCCCGGACAGGGGAGTCACCGGGGAGCTGTTTTTT. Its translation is CASSPDRGVTGELFF.

CDR3 coding DNA: TGTGCCAGCAGCTTAGATCCGATCAGCACGCAGTATTTT. Translation: CASSLDPISTQYF. This rearrangement joins TRBV7-2 to TRBJ2-3; unclear D gene. Germline assignment: CDR1 SGHTA and CDR2 FQGNSA. V was clipped by 1 base and J by 9 bases, with 11 bases between them. This CDR3 comprises 13 residues.